Listed here are 8 T cell receptor beta chains from one sample, sequenced in a study of T-cell reconstitution after alpha-beta-depleted transplantation in children. Unique molecular identifiers were built into the TCRbeta library. Each CDR3 protein is one row after TCRdb ran MiXCR on the PCR reads. This sample yields some 840,000 distinct CDR3 sequences, of which about 15% are seen a single time; approximately 5% belongs to the top ten. The material was PBMCs, mostly from graft donor cells, obtained 360 days after TCRalphabeta/CD19-depleted stem cell transplant. Receptors were obtained from a male patient between 5 and 17 years old who had a stem cell transplant for acute lymphoblastic leukemia, so the T cells may come from the graft donor.

This clonotype has only a few counts. This sequence joins TRBV5-1 and TRBJ2-1; D is undetermined. This CDR3 has 13 residues. Germline CDR1 reads SGHRS; CDR2 reads YFSETQ. The V gene lost 6 bases and the J gene lost 0 bases, with 7 bases spanning the gap. The CDR3: CASTTSSYNEQFF. CDR3 nucleotides: TGCGCCAGCACCACGAGCTCCTACAATGAGCAGTTCTTC.

This clonotype turned up a few times. The rearrangement joins TRBV4-1 to TRBJ1-1; 8 bases agree with TRBD1. CDR1 is MGHRA and CDR2 is YSYEKL in the germline V gene. V lost 3 bases and J lost 5; bases outside the gene matches: 5. The CDR3 is made up of 14 amino acids. CDR3 sequence (DNA): TGCGCCAGCAGCCACACAGGGGGTTGGACTGAAGCTTTCTTT. Protein sequence: CASSHTGGWTEAFF.

This sequence joins TRBV14 and TRBJ2-7; 9 positions match TRBD1. Germline CDR1 SGHDN, CDR2 FVKESK. The CDR3 spans 18 residues. The V segment lost 4 bases and the J segment 1 base; nucleotides outside the gene matches: 14. The CDR3 loop reads CASSPAGTGPFPSYEQYF. The CDR3 DNA is TGTGCCAGCAGCCCTGCCGGGACAGGGCCATTTCCTTCCTACGAGCAGTACTTC.

The chain combines TRBV25-1 with TRBJ2-2; 16 bases line up with TRBD2. Germline V gene lookup returns CDR1 MGHDK and CDR2 SYGVNS. The CDR3 totals 22 residues. V gave up 1 base and J gave up 6 bases; unmatched junction bases: 17. The CDR3 DNA reads as TGTGCCAGCAGTGAATGGGACGGAATGGGACTAGCGGGAGGGCCCAGCCCCGGGGAGCTGTTTTTT. It yields the protein CASSEWDGMGLAGGPSPGELFF.

This chain connects TRBV2 to TRBJ2-3; D may be TRBD1 (6 bases). The CDR3 length is 15 residues. CDR1 and CDR2 from the germline V gene are SNHLY and FYNNEI. Trimming stripped 5 bases from V and 2 bases from J, with 14 bases between. The CDR3 DNA sequence: TGTGCCAGCAGTTACACAGGGAGTCTCACAGATACGCAGTATTTT. It translates to CASSYTGSLTDTQYF.

Many counts were recorded for this clonotype. The chain employs TRBV28 and TRBJ2-1, with D uncertain. CDR1 MDHEN and CDR2 SYDVKM come from the germline V gene. Trimming left V 4 bases short and J 2 bases short, with 12 bases between. This CDR3 has 15 residues. DNA of the CDR3: TGTGCCAGCAGTTCGCTAGGCGGAACCTACAATGAGCAGTTCTTC. This gives the protein CASSSLGGTYNEQFF.

The V and J genes are TRBV7-9 and TRBJ1-1, with a possible D match to TRBD1 (5 bases). The V end lost 6 bases, the J end lost 1 base, and 15 bases lay between the germline ends. CDR1 is SEHNR and CDR2 is FQNEAQ in the germline V gene (reference sequence). The CDR3 totals 15 residues. CDR3 sequence reads: CASRRTTGTNTEAFF. The CDR3 DNA follows: TGTGCCAGCAGGCGGACAACGGGGACGAACACTGAAGCTTTCTTT.

Many counts were recorded for this clonotype. The chain joins TRBV5-1 to TRBJ2-1; D not resolved. The V gene's germline CDR1 is SGHRS and CDR2 YFSETQ. The CDR3 has 14 amino acids. V was trimmed by 1 base and J by 7 bases, leaving 12 bases between them. CDR3 sequence: CASSLSGQLNEQFF. CDR3 DNA sequence: TGCGCCAGCAGCTTGTCCGGGCAATTGAATGAGCAGTTCTTC. Full variable domain (missing parts from reference TRBV5-1 and TRBJ2-1): KAGVTQTPRYLIKTRGQQVTLSCSPISGHRSVSWYQQTPGQGLQFLFEYFSETQRNKGNFPGRFSGRQFSNSRSEMNVSTLELGDSALYLCASSLSGQLNEQFFGPGTRLTVL.